Below, 19 T cell receptor beta chains from the same sample are listed, as sequenced in a study of cytomegalovirus exposure and HLA in healthy donors. Both 60 Vbeta primers and 13 Jbeta primers went into the PCR. Sequencing used immunoSEQ multiplex PCR; TCRdb keeps in-frame clones, though not all of them. The sample includes approximately 140,000 clones, nearly 85% of them seen just once. The specimen sequenced was PBMCs. The receptors come from a boy younger than 18 in good health and CMV-seronegative.

The genes are TRBV30 and TRBJ1-5; TRBD1 aligns across 7 bases. V dropped 2 bases and J dropped 4; count of bases not matched to a gene: 8. The CDR3 is made up of 15 amino acids. Germline V gives CDR1 GTSNPN, CDR2 SVGIG (reference sequence). This CDR3 is CAWSHGPGGNQPQHF. The DNA of the CDR3 is TGTGCCTGGAGTCACGGGCCAGGGGGAAATCAGCCCCAGCATTTT.

This chain joins TRBV18 and TRBJ2-6; the match to TRBD1 covers 9 bases. CDR3 size: 19 residues. Germline CDR1 KGHSH, CDR2 LQKENI. With V trimmed by 1 base and J by 0 bases, 7 bases remained unmatched. The DNA for the CDR3 is TGTGCCAGCTCACCACTCCCGACAGGGGGTAGCTCTGGGGCCAACGTCCTGACTTTC. Protein: CASSPLPTGGSSGANVLTF.

With respect to this clone: Germline is not matched at one junction end, which may reflect a read error. The chain joins TRBV2 to TRBJ1-1, with D hard to call. CDR3 size: 13 residues. Per germline, CDR1 SNHLY and CDR2 FYNNEI. The CDR3 sequence: CAGRIQMNTEAFF. In DNA form, the CDR3 reads TGTGCCGGCAGGATACAAATGAACACTGAAGCTTTCTTT.

The rearrangement uses TRBV4-1 and TRBJ1-1, with D possibly being TRBD1 (6 bases). Germline loops: CDR1 MGHRA, CDR2 YSYEKL. With 1 base removed from V and 4 bases from J, the gap between germline ends came to 10 bases. The CDR3 contains 14 residues. The CDR3 loop reads CASSQVGGGTEAFF. The CDR3 DNA reads as TGCGCCAGCAGCCAAGTTGGGGGCGGCACTGAAGCTTTCTTT.

The rearrangement links TRBV6-5 to TRBJ2-3, with a possible D match to TRBD1 (5 bases). This CDR3 is built from 12 residues. V was trimmed by 2 bases and J by 5 bases, leaving 5 bases between them. Germline CDR1 is MNHEY and CDR2 is SVGAGI. Here the CDR3 DNA reads TGTGCCAGCAGTTACCAGGGAGATACGCAGTATTTT. Translating it yields CASSYQGDTQYF.

The chain is built from TRBV7-2 and TRBJ2-5, with 11 nucleotides matching TRBD2. CDR1 SGHTA and CDR2 FQGNSA come from the germline V gene. The CDR3 is 15 residues long. Trimming removed 7 bases from V and 5 bases from J; junction bases left unmatched: 9. CDR3 bases: TGTGCCAGCACCGGTAGCGGGAGGGCCGGGGAGACCCAGTACTTC. It translates to CASTGSGRAGETQYF.

The chain carries TRBV5-1 and TRBJ2-5; D is ambiguous. Germline V gives CDR1 SGHRS, CDR2 YFSETQ. Trimming cost V 1 base and J 5 bases, with 3 bases left between them. This CDR3 is 11 amino acids long. DNA of the CDR3: TGCGCCAGCAGCTTGTCGGAGACCCAGTACTTC. Translating gives CASSLSETQYF. Drawing the rest from reference TRBV5-1 and TRBJ2-5, the complete variable domain is KAGVTQTPRYLIKTRGQQVTLSCSPISGHRSVSWYQQTPGQGLQFLFEYFSETQRNKGNFPGRFSGRQFSNSRSEMNVSTLELGDSALYLCASSLSETQYFGPGTRLLVL.

The sample holds a few counts of this clone. This chain's CDR3 is CASSLDRVTEAFF. The CDR3 DNA reads as TGTGCCAGCAGTCTGGACAGGGTCACTGAAGCTTTCTTT. The J gene is TRBJ1-1, the V gene TRBV6-1, with 8 bases matching TRBD1. V lost 5 bases and J lost 4; bases outside the gene matches: 3. Germline V gene data show CDR1 as MNHNS and CDR2 as SASEGT. The CDR3 is 13 amino acids.

J is TRBJ2-5 and V is TRBV7-7, with TRBD2 matching 7 bases. The CDR3 is 17 amino acids. J was trimmed by 5 bases and V by 4 bases; bases with no gene match: 16. The germline V gene encodes CDR1 SSHAT and CDR2 FNYEAQ (reference sequence). The CDR3 coding sequence is TGTGCCAGCAGCTCAGGTCGGCGGGAGACCTATTTGGAGACCCAGTACTTC. Translation: CASSSGRRETYLETQYF. Looking up the rest from reference TRBV7-7 and TRBJ2-5 gives the full variable domain: GAGVSQSPRYKVTKRGQDVTLRCDPISSHATLYWYQQALGQGPEFLTYFNYEAQPDKSGLPSDRFSAERPEGSISTLTIQRTEQRDSAMYRCASSSGRRETYLETQYFGPGTRLLVL.

This clone occurred once. The chain couples TRBV5-5 to TRBJ2-3; maybe TRBD2 (6 bases). V was shortened by 4 bases and J by 0 bases, with 18 bases between the two germline ends. From germline, CDR1 is SGHKS and CDR2 YYEKEE (reference sequence). This CDR3 has 17 residues. The CDR3 DNA is TGTGCCAGCAGCCGGCCCGGTGGGGGGACTAGCACAGATACGCAGTATTTT. It yields the protein CASSRPGGGTSTDTQYF.

This clone showed up just once. The gene calls are TRBV9 and TRBJ2-3; 8 bases fit TRBD1. The CDR3 is 15 residues long. Per germline, CDR1 SGDLS and CDR2 YYNGEE. V shed 4 bases, J shed 0 bases, and the junction held 4 bases outside the gene matches. The DNA for the CDR3 is TGTGCCAGCAGCCCCGGACAGGGCAGCACAGATACGCAGTATTTT. Amino acid sequence: CASSPGQGSTDTQYF.

The gene calls are TRBV19 and TRBJ1-5, with D possibly being TRBD1 (5 bases). V gave up 2 bases and J gave up 5 bases, with 16 bases separating them. Germline lookup yields CDR1 LNHDA and CDR2 SQIVND (reference sequence). The CDR3 spans 16 residues. The chain's CDR3 is CASSIWGPRRDQPQHF. The CDR3 coding sequence is TGTGCCAGTAGTATATGGGGCCCTCGGAGGGATCAGCCCCAGCATTTT.

J is TRBJ1-1 and V is TRBV30; 7 bases align to TRBD1. V was clipped by 4 bases and J by 1 base; unmatched bases: 9. CDR1 and CDR2 (germline): GTSNPN, SVGIG (reference sequence). The CDR3 runs to 15 residues. For the CDR3, the DNA is TGTGCCTGGACCGCGACAGGGTGGACGAACACTGAAGCTTTCTTT. Amino acid sequence: CAWTATGWTNTEAFF.

The CDR3 nucleotides are TGCGCCAGCAGCCCAAGCCACGGGTCATTTAACTATGGCTACACCTTC. Its protein is CASSPSHGSFNYGYTF. The rearrangement joins TRBV4-1 to TRBJ1-2; unclear D gene. V dropped 4 bases and J dropped 1 base, with 16 bases sitting between them. The germline CDR1 and CDR2 sequences are MGHRA and YSYEKL. The CDR3 is made up of 16 amino acids.

This rearrangement joins TRBV30 to TRBJ2-7; TRBD1 matches 7 bases. V trimming: 4 bases; J trimming: 5 bases; junction bases outside the gene matches: 14. Germline assignment: CDR1 GTSNPN and CDR2 SVGIG (reference sequence). The CDR3 is 15 residues long. CDR3 in amino acids: CAWNHRQGLSNEQYF. The CDR3 coding sequence is TGTGCCTGGAATCACCGACAGGGATTAAGCAACGAGCAGTACTTC.

The chain combines TRBV6-5 with TRBJ2-7, with D unresolved. This CDR3 comprises 14 residues. V lost 3 bases and J lost 3, with 12 bases in between. The V gene's germline CDR1 is MNHEY and CDR2 SVGAGI. CDR3 loop: CASSYGGSNYEQYF. The DNA of the CDR3 is TGTGCCAGCAGTTATGGTGGCTCCAACTACGAGCAGTACTTC.

The chain couples TRBV7-2 to TRBJ2-3; a possible D gene is TRBD2 (7 bases). The germline V gene encodes CDR1 SGHTA and CDR2 FQGNSA. This CDR3 spans 14 amino acids. Trimming took off 4 bases at V and 4 bases at J, with 12 bases between the two ends. The CDR3 loop is CASSSAGAPDTQYF. CDR3 bases: TGTGCCAGCAGCTCGGCGGGGGCCCCAGATACGCAGTATTTT.

The chain recombines TRBV6-9 with TRBJ1-1; D remains ambiguous. CDR1 and CDR2 from the germline V gene are MNHGY and SVAAGI. There are 13 residues in the CDR3. The germline V and J ends were trimmed by 3 bases and 8 bases, with 13 bases remaining between them. CDR3 DNA: TGTGCCAGCAGTTACGCCCGCGGAACCGAAGCTTTCTTT. Its protein is CASSYARGTEAFF.

CDR3 sequence reads: CASGGAGNTEAFF. The CDR3 DNA reads TGTGCCAGTGGGGGGGCGGGGAACACTGAAGCTTTCTTT. This chain connects TRBV19 to TRBJ1-1; weak D call: TRBD1 (6 bases). V lost 8 bases to trimming and J lost 1 base, with 11 bases between them. Germline CDR1 LNHDA, CDR2 SQIVND (reference sequence). The CDR3 has 13 amino acids. The full variable domain, rest sourced from reference TRBV19 and TRBJ1-1, is DGGITQSPKYLFRKEGQNVTLSCEQNLNHDAMYWYRQDPGQGLRLIYYSQIVNDFQKGDIAEGYSVSREKKESFPLTVTSAQKNPTAFYLCASGGAGNTEAFFGQGTRLTVV.